The clone carrying this T cell receptor (beta chain) was recorded once. These data belong to a study of cytomegalovirus exposure and HLA in healthy donors. The study ran its PCR with 60 Vbeta and 13 Jbeta primers. Method: immunoSEQ multiplex PCR; TCRdb's copy keeps in-frame clones and lacks some. The table shows around 100,000 clones, with 81% occurring only once. The ends lost 5 bases at V and 2 bases at J; junction bases unmatched: 4. The germline CDR1 and CDR2 sequences are SGHAT and FQDESV (reference sequence). The CDR3 covers 14 residues. The chain carries TRBV11-1 and TRBJ2-5; 8 bases align to TRBD2. Sequencing was carried out using PBMCs. The TCR was taken from a woman in her 70s in good health and CMV-seropositive. The CDR3 loop is CASSPGLVQETQYF. In DNA form, the CDR3 reads TGTGCCAGCAGCCCGGGACTAGTACAAGAGACCCAGTACTTC.